This is a list of T cell receptor beta chains from one sample in a study of shared clonotypes between healthy human individuals. Only in-frame clones appear in the TCRdb table, and some are missing; sequencing was by immunoSEQ multiplex PCR. This table holds millions of clones, 85% to 95% found once. The material sequenced was naive CD4+ T cells sorted from blood. The origin of the receptors is a man aged 18 to 35 in good health. CDR3s include the opening cysteine and the closing phenylalanine or tryptophan. D genes are given only for firm matches. Part of the rows lack a size; the others show once, few, many or a class for expanded clones.

len | d_gene | j_gene | abundance | v_gene | CDR3nt | CDR3aa
16 | TRBD2 | TRBJ2-1 | - | TRBV6-5 | TGTGCCAGCAGTTACAGGGGGAGCGGGAGGGTAGATGAGCAGTTCTTC | CASSYRGSGRVDEQFF
12 | - | TRBJ2-3 | - | TRBV5-6 | TGTGCCAGCAGTTCAACAGGGTTGACGCAGTATTTT | CASSSTGLTQYF
13 | - | TRBJ2-5 | - | TRBV7-2 | TGTGCCAGCAGCTTACTCCGCCGCGAGACCCAGTACTTC | CASSLLRRETQYF
16 | - | TRBJ2-1 | - | TRBV11-2 | TGTGCCAGCAGCTTAGCTGGACGGGGCTCCTACAATGAGCAGTTCTTC | CASSLAGRGSYNEQFF
15 | - | TRBJ1-6 | - | TRBV28 | TGTGCCAGCAGTTTCCGGGACCCCTATAATTCACCCCTCCACTTT | CASSFRDPYNSPLHF
19 | TRBD2 | TRBJ2-3 | - | TRBV7-9 | TGTGCCAGCAGCCCAACCCGGCCTAGCGGGCTCCCACACACAGATACGCAGTATTTT | CASSPTRPSGLPHTDTQYF
13 | - | TRBJ1-1 | - | TRBV5-5 | TGTGCCAGCAGCTTGAGTAGCCCCGGCACAGCTTTCTTT | CASSLSSPGTAFF
16 | - | TRBJ2-2 | - | TRBV29-1 | TGCAGCGTTGAATTGGCCAGGCACTGGAACACCGGGGAGCTGTTTTTT | CSVELARHWNTGELFF
15 | - | TRBJ2-5 | - | TRBV5-5 | TGTGCCAGCAGCCAAACTAGACAGGCCGTGGGGACCCAGTACTTC | CASSQTRQAVGTQYF
15 | TRBD1 | TRBJ1-5 | - | TRBV9 | TGTGCCAGCAGCTCCGGACAGGGAGAAGGACAGCCCCAGCATTTT | CASSSGQGEGQPQHF
12 | - | TRBJ2-7 | - | TRBV19 | TGTGCCAGTAGCGCGGACCGCTACGAGCAGTACTTC | CASSADRYEQYF
11 | - | TRBJ2-1 | - | TRBV30 | TGTGCCTGGAGTGTCGCGGTTGAGCAGTTCTTC | CAWSVAVEQFF
13 | - | TRBJ1-2 | - | TRBV7-2 | TGTGCCAGCAGCTTAGACAGGCACTATGGCTACACCTTC | CASSLDRHYGYTF
15 | - | TRBJ2-5 | - | TRBV5-1 | TGCGCCAGCAGCGGGAGCCGAGGGTACCAAGAGACCCAGTACTTC | CASSGSRGYQETQYF
16 | - | TRBJ2-1 | - | TRBV18 | TGTGCCAGCTCACCGGTGGGACTCACGGGGTACAATGAGCAGTTCTTC | CASSPVGLTGYNEQFF
12 | TRBD1 | TRBJ1-2 | - | TRBV2 | TGTGCCACTCGATGGGACAGCTATGGCTACACCTTC | CATRWDSYGYTF
14 | - | TRBJ2-2 | - | TRBV9 | TGTGCCAGCAGCGCCGGACGGAACACCGGGGAGCTGTTTTTT | CASSAGRNTGELFF
15 | - | TRBJ2-7 | - | TRBV4-3 | TGCGCCAGCAGCCAAGAAGGGACTGGATACTACGAGCAGTACTTC | CASSQEGTGYYEQYF
16 | - | TRBJ1-1 | - | TRBV5-4 | TGTGCCAGCAGCCCCGGTGGTCCGACATGGAACACTGAAGCTTTCTTT | CASSPGGPTWNTEAFF
16 | TRBD1 | TRBJ2-7 | - | TRBV7-9 | TGTGCCAGCAGTAACTTACTCCGGACAGGGGGCTACGAGCAGTACTTC | CASSNLLRTGGYEQYF
16 | - | TRBJ1-4 | once | TRBV30 | TGTGCCTGGAGCCCGCCTCTTTTTACAACTAATGAAAAACTGTTTTTT | CAWSPPLFTTNEKLFF
15 | - | TRBJ2-5 | - | TRBV10-3 | TGTGCCATCAACGGAGGGGGGATCGGGGCAGAGACCCAGTACTTC | CAINGGGIGAETQYF
13 | - | TRBJ2-7 | - | TRBV2 | TGTGCCAGCAGTGATCAGGGTTACTACGAGCAGTACTTC | CASSDQGYYEQYF
14 | - | TRBJ2-7 | - | TRBV30 | TGTGCCTGGAGTGTATTCGGGAGCTCCTACGAGCAGTACTTC | CAWSVFGSSYEQYF
15 | - | TRBJ2-2 | - | TRBV6-1 | TGTGCCAGCAGGGGGTCGACTACCAACACCGGGGAGCTGTTTTTT | CASRGSTTNTGELFF
15 | TRBD1 | TRBJ1-2 | - | TRBV5-1 | TGCGCCAGCAGCAGGACAGGGAGCTCAAACTATGGCTACACCTTC | CASSRTGSSNYGYTF
13 | - | TRBJ2-1 | - | TRBV6-1 | TGTGCCAGCAGTAGGCTTCGCCTCAATGAGCAGTTCTTC | CASSRLRLNEQFF
17 | - | TRBJ2-7 | - | TRBV19 | TGTGCCAGTAGTATAGCCGCAGGAGTGGGGAGCTCCTACGAGCAGTACTTC | CASSIAAGVGSSYEQYF
13 | - | TRBJ1-1 | - | TRBV6-5 | TGTGCCAGCAGTAGGGGCAGTCAAGGTGAAGCTTTCTTT | CASSRGSQGEAFF
13 | - | TRBJ1-5 | - | TRBV29-1 | TGCAGCGTTGTGTGGCAGGTCAATCAGCCCCAGCATTTT | CSVVWQVNQPQHF
14 | - | TRBJ1-2 | once | TRBV16 | TGTGCCAGCAGCCCGACAGCTCGTAACTATGGCTACACCTTC | CASSPTARNYGYTF
15 | - | TRBJ1-1 | once | TRBV6-5 | TGTGCCAGCAGTTACAACCGGCTAGTTAACACTGAAGCTTTCTTT | CASSYNRLVNTEAFF
15 | TRBD2 | TRBJ2-1 | - | TRBV6-5 | TGTGCCAGCAGTTCTAGCGGGGAATCCTACAATGAGCAGTTCTTC | CASSSSGESYNEQFF
13 | - | TRBJ2-1 | - | TRBV30 | TGTGCCTGGAGAAGTGAAGTCATCTATGAGCAGTTCTTC | CAWRSEVIYEQFF
13 | - | TRBJ2-2 | - | TRBV27 | TGTGCCACCATCGACAGCTCGGGGGGGGAGCTGTTTTTT | CATIDSSGGELFF
15 | TRBD2 | TRBJ2-7 | - | TRBV5-8 | TGTGCCAGCAGCTTCCTACTAGCGGGAGGCGGCGAGCAGTACTTC | CASSFLLAGGGEQYF
14 | TRBD2 | TRBJ2-7 | - | TRBV6-5 | TGTGCCAGCAGCAGGACTAGCGGAAACTACGAGCAGTACTTC | CASSRTSGNYEQYF
16 | TRBD1 | TRBJ1-1 | - | TRBV9 | TGTGCCAGCAGCGTAGCATGGGGACAGGGCACCACTGAAGCTTTCTTT | CASSVAWGQGTTEAFF
17 | - | TRBJ2-2 | - | TRBV4-1 | TGCGCCAGCAGCGAAACAAGGCGCAGTCGGAACACCGGGGAGCTGTTTTTT | CASSETRRSRNTGELFF
15 | - | TRBJ1-5 | - | TRBV5-1 | TGCGCCAGCAGCCCGGACGGGGGCAGCAATCAGCCCCAGCATTTT | CASSPDGGSNQPQHF
13 | - | TRBJ2-2 | - | TRBV2 | TGTGCCAGCAGTTCCGAGGGGGCCGGGGAGCTGTTTTTT | CASSSEGAGELFF
13 | - | TRBJ1-6 | - | TRBV27 | TGTGCCAGCAGCAGAAACAGGCCCTTCGACCTCCACTTT | CASSRNRPFDLHF
15 | - | TRBJ1-6 | - | TRBV2 | TGTGCCAGCAGGGTCCGGGACGGGGATTTTTCACCCCTCCACTTT | CASRVRDGDFSPLHF
12 | - | TRBJ2-1 | - | TRBV5-1 | TGCGCCAGCAGCTTGAGTCGTAATGAGCAGTTCTTC | CASSLSRNEQFF
13 | - | TRBJ1-2 | - | TRBV28 | TGTGCCAGCAGTTTAAGGTGGAACTATGGCTACACCTTC | CASSLRWNYGYTF
14 | - | TRBJ2-7 | - | TRBV7-9 | TGTGCCAGCAGCTCATATGAGGGTCCGTACGAGCAGTACTTC | CASSSYEGPYEQYF
16 | TRBD2 | TRBJ2-5 | once | TRBV5-1 | TGCGCCAGCAGCTTGGGCGGGGGGGCCCCTCAAGAGACCCAGTACTTC | CASSLGGGAPQETQYF
15 | - | TRBJ2-5 | - | TRBV7-8 | TGTGCCAGCAGCTTAGGACAGAGAGGGAAAGAGACCCAGTACTTC | CASSLGQRGKETQYF